Presented here are 22 T cell receptor beta chains from one specimen sequenced in a study of T cell repertoires in cytomegalovirus infection. MiXCR, applied by TCRdb to the reads, yields one record per CDR3 protein. The table lists about 150,000 distinct CDR3 sequences, about a sixth of them singletons. Sample: CD8+ T cells from PBMCs. These receptors came from a human donor in good health (CMV status not recorded). Some clones in this sample may be carry-over from other donors' samples.

The V and J genes are TRBV19 and TRBJ2-1; D may be TRBD2 (6 bases). The V end lost 6 bases, the J end lost 4 bases, and 16 bases lay between the germline ends. The germline V gene has CDR1 LNHDA and CDR2 SQIVND (reference sequence). The CDR3 length is 15 residues. This CDR3 is CASSPAVGRYNEQFF. The CDR3 DNA sequence: TGTGCCAGTAGCCCCGCAGTCGGGAGATACAATGAGCAGTTCTTC.

Remarks on this clonotype: A much larger clone lies a single base off, so this may be a read error. The chain couples TRBV7-6 to TRBJ1-1, with D perhaps TRBD1 (5 bases). The CDR3 runs 17 residues. Germline assignment: CDR1 SGHVS and CDR2 FNYEAQ. Deletions cut 4 bases from V and 1 base from J, with 19 bases between. The CDR3 loop reads CASSSFTSGAENTEAFF. The CDR3 nucleotides are TGTGCCAGCAGCTCTTTCACCTCCGGGGCAGAGAACACTGAAGCTTTCTTT.

This clonotype was observed at least ten times. CDR3 residues: CASSPRGTSSYEQYF. The CDR3 DNA reads TGTGCCAGCAGCCCGAGGGGGACTAGCTCCTACGAGCAGTACTTC. The chain is built from TRBV7-9 and TRBJ2-7; 8 bases line up with TRBD2. The CDR3 is 15 amino acids. CDR1 is SEHNR, CDR2 FQNEAQ, per germline (reference sequence). V was clipped by 5 bases and J by 0 bases; unmatched bases: 6.

This clonotype was counted a few times. The chain joins TRBV6-6 to TRBJ1-1; D is unresolved. CDR3 length equals 11 residues. Deletions cut 9 bases from V and 4 bases from J, with 9 bases between. Germline V gene sequence: CDR1 MNHNY, CDR2 SVGAGI (reference sequence). CDR3 sequence reads: CASVEGTEAFF. CDR3 in DNA: TGTGCCAGTGTGGAGGGCACTGAAGCTTTCTTT.

This sequence joins TRBV25-1 and TRBJ2-1, with a possible D match to TRBD2 (5 bases). The ends were cut back, 4 bases at V and 6 bases at J, with 16 bases in the middle. Per the germline V gene, CDR1 is MGHDK and CDR2 is SYGVNS. The CDR3 is made up of 15 amino acids. Here the CDR3 DNA reads TGTGCCAGCAGTGTCGGGGTTAAGCCGTTCAATGAGCAGTTCTTC. This codes for CASSVGVKPFNEQFF.

This clonotype was counted only a few times. The junction departs from the called germline gene at one end, perhaps through a read error. V is TRBV7-8 and J is TRBJ2-3, with 9 bases aligning to TRBD2. The V gene's germline CDR1 is SGHVS and CDR2 FQNEAQ. This CDR3 has 18 amino acids. In DNA, the CDR3 is TGTGCCAGCAGCCTAGCCCCCCGTAGCGGGAGACGGGGGGATACGCAGTATTTT. This translates into CASSLAPRSGRRGDTQYF.

CDR3 amino acids: CASSLEFASADTQHF. The CDR3 DNA follows: TGTGCCAGCAGCTTAGAATTCGCCTCGGCAGATACGCAGCATTTT. The rearrangement joins TRBV7-2 to TRBJ2-3; D is ambiguous. The J call may be faulty, since TRBJ1-5 better matches the DNA end. The CDR3 consists of 15 residues. Germline assignment: CDR1 SGHTA and CDR2 FQGNSA.

This clonotype came up many times. This chain links TRBV7-6 with TRBJ2-6; perhaps TRBD2 as D (6 bases). The V end was cut by 5 bases, the J end by 0 bases, with 8 bases between. This CDR3 is 15 amino acids long. CDR1 is SGHVS, CDR2 FNYEAQ, per germline. This CDR3 reads CASSTGLSGANVLTF. CDR3 nucleotide sequence: TGTGCCAGCAGCACGGGACTCTCTGGGGCCAACGTCCTGACTTTC.

This sequence joins TRBV7-9 and TRBJ2-1; maybe TRBD1 (6 bases). CDR3 length equals 17 residues. Trimming removed 2 bases at V and 4 bases at J, with 18 bases between. Germline V lookup: CDR1 SEHNR, CDR2 FQNEAQ (reference sequence). The CDR3 region has the DNA TGTGCCAGCAGCTTATCAACCCAGGGGCCCGCTTACAATGAGCAGTTCTTC. Translating gives CASSLSTQGPAYNEQFF.

This clonotype was found many times. The chain links TRBV7-2 to TRBJ1-1; 7 nucleotides align to TRBD1. V trimming: 5 bases; J trimming: 4 bases; junction bases outside the gene matches: 10. The CDR3 is 15 residues long. Per germline, CDR1 SGHTA and CDR2 FQGNSA. The DNA for the CDR3 is TGTGCCAGCAGCCCTTGGGACAGTTCGGGCACTGAAGCTTTCTTT. Protein: CASSPWDSSGTEAFF.

The gene calls are TRBV7-2 and TRBJ1-2, with 7 bases lining up with TRBD1. The CDR3 is 15 residues long. V was clipped by 1 base and J by 4 bases; unmatched bases: 6. Germline V gives CDR1 SGHTA, CDR2 FQGNSA. In nucleotides, the CDR3 is TGTGCCAGCAGCTTAGATCCAGGGGGTGGCTATGGCTACACCTTC. Translation gives CASSLDPGGGYGYTF.

This clonotype was observed many times. The chain carries TRBV11-2 and TRBJ1-1; perhaps TRBD1 as D (5 bases). CDR1 is SGHAT and CDR2 is FQNNGV in the germline V gene. V lost 3 bases and J lost 3, with 17 bases in between. This CDR3 contains 16 residues. CDR3: CASSFLGGGRDTEAFF. In DNA form, the CDR3 reads TGTGCCAGCAGCTTCCTTGGGGGGGGTAGGGACACTGAAGCTTTCTTT.

This clonotype was detected only a few times. The chain recombines TRBV7-9 with TRBJ2-7, with 13 bases matching TRBD2. In germline, CDR1 is SEHNR, CDR2 FQNEAQ (reference sequence). With V trimmed by 4 bases and J by 3 bases, 6 bases remained unmatched. This CDR3 is built from 16 residues. The CDR3 region is CASSSTRTSGSYEQYF. CDR3 DNA: TGTGCCAGCAGCTCAACGCGGACTAGCGGGAGCTACGAGCAGTACTTC.

The chain couples TRBV7-2 to TRBJ1-3, with D unclear. Germline CDR1 and CDR2: SGHTA and FQGNSA. Deletions cut 2 bases from V and 0 bases from J, with 14 bases between. The CDR3 has 17 residues. DNA of the CDR3: TGTGCCAGCAGCTTATTAGTGCAGAGCCGCTCTGGAAACACCATATATTTT. It specifies CASSLLVQSRSGNTIYF.

The chain has TRBV28 and TRBJ1-5, with unresolved D. V lost 3 bases, J lost 3 bases, and 12 bases lay in between. Germline lookup yields CDR1 MDHEN and CDR2 SYDVKM. CDR3 length equals 15 residues. The CDR3 here is CASSFDQQNNQPQHF. DNA for the CDR3: TGTGCCAGCAGTTTCGACCAACAAAACAATCAGCCCCAGCATTTT.

The rearrangement joins TRBV7-8 to TRBJ2-2; D ambiguous. The CDR3 covers 11 residues. V gave up 4 bases and J gave up 8 bases, with 5 bases separating them. Germline V CDR1 and CDR2: SGHVS, FQNEAQ. CDR3 sequence reads: CASSSGGELFF. The CDR3 bases are TGTGCCAGCAGCTCCGGAGGGGAGCTGTTTTTT. The full variable domain, in which reference TRBV7-8 and TRBJ2-2 provide the parts outside the CDR3, is GAGVSQSPRYKVAKRGQDVALRCDPISGHVSLFWYQQALGQGPEFLTYFQNEAQLDKSGLPSDRFFAERPEGSVSTLKIQRTQQEDSAVYLCASSSGGELFFGEGSRLTVL.

This clonotype was found many times. The genes are TRBV7-8 and TRBJ2-6, with no clear D. This CDR3 has 14 residues. V was trimmed by 2 bases and J by 0 bases, leaving 2 bases between them. Germline CDR1 SGHVS, CDR2 FQNEAQ. CDR3 sequence (DNA): TGTGCCAGCAGCTTAACCTCTGGGGCCAACGTCCTGACTTTC. Encoded protein: CASSLTSGANVLTF.

The table lists this clonotype with a few counts. The rearrangement uses TRBV18 and TRBJ1-1; maybe TRBD1 (5 bases). V was pared by 3 bases and J by 0 bases, with 17 bases between. The CDR3 has 17 residues. The germline V gene has CDR1 KGHSH and CDR2 LQKENI. CDR3 amino acids: CASSPVGERGLNTEAFF. The CDR3 DNA sequence: TGTGCCAGCTCACCCGTGGGGGAAAGGGGACTGAACACTGAAGCTTTCTTT.

This clonotype was observed a handful of times. This sequence joins TRBV12-5 and TRBJ1-2; D perhaps matches TRBD1 (5 bases). This CDR3 region has 14 residues. Germline CDR1 LGHNT, CDR2 FRNRAP. Trimming removed 1 base from V and 8 bases from J, with 14 bases in between. The CDR3 DNA is TGTGCTAGTGGTTTGGATCAGGGAAGGTACGGCTACACCTTC. It encodes CASGLDQGRYGYTF.

This sequence joins TRBV7-2 and TRBJ2-1; 16 nucleotides align to TRBD2. V trimming: 5 bases; J trimming: 1 base; junction bases outside the gene matches: 5. The CDR3 consists of 18 residues. The germline gives CDR1 SGHTA, CDR2 FQGNSA. CDR3 in amino acids: CASSAGTSGRGSYNEQFF. The CDR3 DNA sequence: TGTGCCAGCAGCGCCGGGACTAGCGGGAGGGGTTCCTACAATGAGCAGTTCTTC. Using reference TRBV7-2 and TRBJ2-1 for the parts outside the CDR3, the full variable domain is GAGVSQSPSNKVTEKGKDVELRCDPISGHTALYWYRQSLGQGLEFLIYFQGNSAPDKSGLPSDRFSAERTGGSVSTLTIQRTQQEDSAVYLCASSAGTSGRGSYNEQFFGPGTRLTVL.

The genes are TRBV6-2 or TRBV6-3 and TRBJ1-1; 7 positions agree with TRBD1. J gave up 4 bases and V 2 bases, and 7 bases lay outside the gene matches. CDR1 and CDR2 from the germline V gene are MNHEY and SVGEGT. The CDR3 loop spans 15 amino acids. For the CDR3, the DNA is TGTGCCAGCAGTTACACACAGGGGTTCGGCACTGAAGCTTTCTTT. Residues: CASSYTQGFGTEAFF.

The V gene is TRBV12-5, the J gene TRBJ2-3; 7 bases map to TRBD1. The trim removed 2 bases at V and 4 bases at J, leaving 15 bases unmatched. The germline V gene has CDR1 LGHNT and CDR2 FRNRAP. There are 18 residues in the CDR3. The CDR3 is CASGLILTGAGSSDTQYF. DNA of the CDR3: TGTGCTAGTGGTTTGATTCTTACAGGGGCCGGTTCCTCAGATACGCAGTATTTT. Supplemented by reference TRBV12-5 and TRBJ2-3, the full variable domain reads DARVTQTPRHKVTEMGQEVTMRCQPILGHNTVFWYRQTMMQGLELLAYFRNRAPLDDSGMPKDRFSAEMPDATLATLKIQPSEPRDSAVYFCASGLILTGAGSSDTQYFGPGTRLTVL.